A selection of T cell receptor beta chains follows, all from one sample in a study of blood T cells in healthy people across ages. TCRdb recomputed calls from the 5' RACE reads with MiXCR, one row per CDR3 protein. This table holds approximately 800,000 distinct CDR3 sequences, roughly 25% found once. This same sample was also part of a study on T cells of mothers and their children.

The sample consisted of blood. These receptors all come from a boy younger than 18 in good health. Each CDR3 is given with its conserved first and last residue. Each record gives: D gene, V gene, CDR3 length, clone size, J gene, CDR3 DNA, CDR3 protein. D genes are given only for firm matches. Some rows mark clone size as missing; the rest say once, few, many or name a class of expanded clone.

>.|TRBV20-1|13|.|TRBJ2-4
TGCAGTGCGCGAGTGGAAGGGATCGACATTCAGTACTTC
CSARVEGIDIQYF
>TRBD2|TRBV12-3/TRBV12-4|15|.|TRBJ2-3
TGTGCCAGCAGACCTAAGAGCGGGAGGGGATATACGCAGTATTTT
CASRPKSGRGYTQYF
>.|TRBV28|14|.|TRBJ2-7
TGTGCCAGCAGTTCTAGACTGCGACCCTACGAGCACTACTTC
CASSSRLRPYEHYF
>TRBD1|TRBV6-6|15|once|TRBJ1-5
TGTGCCAGTCAGGGGGGCGACGATAGCAATCAGCCCCAGCATTTT
CASQGGDDSNQPQHF
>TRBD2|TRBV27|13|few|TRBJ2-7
TGTGCCAGCAGTCTTAGCGGGGTCCACGAGCAGTACTTC
CASSLSGVHEQYF
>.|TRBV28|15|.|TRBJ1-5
TGTGCCAGCAGCCCCTCGACGGGGGTCGACCAGCCCCAGCATTTT
CASSPSTGVDQPQHF
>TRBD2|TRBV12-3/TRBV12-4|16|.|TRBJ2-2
TGTGCCAGCAGTCCAAATAGCGGGAGGAACACCGGGGAGCTGTTTTTT
CASSPNSGRNTGELFF
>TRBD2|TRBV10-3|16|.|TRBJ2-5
TGTGCCATCAGTGAGTCCTCTGCGGGAGGGCCGGAGACCCAGTACTTC
CAISESSAGGPETQYF
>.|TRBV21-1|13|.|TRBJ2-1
TGTGCCAGCAGTCCCTTGAGGGCGGATGAGCAGTTCTTC
CASSPLRADEQFF
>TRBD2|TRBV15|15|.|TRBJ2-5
TGTGCCACCAGCGGAAGCGGGGCGGTCCAAGAGACCCAGTACTTC
CATSGSGAVQETQYF
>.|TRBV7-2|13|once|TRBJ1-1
TGTGCCAGCAGCTCCAATCGGGACGGGGAAGCTTTCTTT
CASSSNRDGEAFF
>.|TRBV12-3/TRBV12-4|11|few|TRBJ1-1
TGTGCCAGCCATAGGGCTACTGAAGCTTTCTTT
CASHRATEAFF
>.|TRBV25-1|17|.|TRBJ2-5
TGTGCCAGCAGTGAGACCCTAGCAGGAGGCTCGAAAGAGACCCAGTACTTC
CASSETLAGGSKETQYF
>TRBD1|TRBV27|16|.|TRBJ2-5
TGTGCCAGCAGTGGTCGGGACAGGGGGTACCAAGAGACCCAGTACTTC
CASSGRDRGYQETQYF
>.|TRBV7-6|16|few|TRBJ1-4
TGTGCCAGCAGCTTAGTACAGGGTGCAACTAATGAAAAACTGTTTTTT
CASSLVQGATNEKLFF
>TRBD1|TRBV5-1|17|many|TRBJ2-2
TGCGCCAGCAGCTTGCGGTCAGGGGGCGCGAACACCGGGGAGCTGTTTTTT
CASSLRSGGANTGELFF
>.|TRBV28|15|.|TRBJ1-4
TGTGCCAGCAGTTTTAACGAGGGTCAACCCGAAAAACTGTTTTTT
CASSFNEGQPEKLFF
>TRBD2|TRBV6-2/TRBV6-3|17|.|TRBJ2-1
TGTGCCAGCAGTTACTCAGGGACTAGCGGGTTGTACAATGAGCAGTTCTTC
CASSYSGTSGLYNEQFF
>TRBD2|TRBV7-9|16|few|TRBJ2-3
TGTGCCAGCAGCCCACTTCTAGCGGAGAGCACAGATACGCAGTATTTT
CASSPLLAESTDTQYF
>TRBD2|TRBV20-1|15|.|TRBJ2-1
TGCAGTGCAGAGGGACTACAAAACTCCTACAATGAGCAGTTCTTC
CSAEGLQNSYNEQFF
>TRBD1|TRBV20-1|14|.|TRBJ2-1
TGCAGTGCGCGACAGGGACCCATCTACAATGAGCAGTTCTTC
CSARQGPIYNEQFF
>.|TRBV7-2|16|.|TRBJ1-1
TGTGCCAGCAGCTCCCCGGATGTAGAGATGTACACTGAAGCTTTCTTT
CASSSPDVEMYTEAFF
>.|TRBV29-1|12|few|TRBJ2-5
TGCAGCGCGGTCCAGGGTCAAGAGACCCAGTACTTC
CSAVQGQETQYF
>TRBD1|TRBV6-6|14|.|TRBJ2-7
TGTGCCAGCAGTTACTCGGGACAGGGCAACGAGCAGTACTTC
CASSYSGQGNEQYF
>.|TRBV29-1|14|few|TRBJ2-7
TGCAGCGTTCGGCAGACGACCGATAGTTACGAGCAGTACTTC
CSVRQTTDSYEQYF
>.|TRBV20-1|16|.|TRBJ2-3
TGCAGTGCTAGAGTTCCTCGTGGGGGAACCACAGATACGCAGTATTTT
CSARVPRGGTTDTQYF
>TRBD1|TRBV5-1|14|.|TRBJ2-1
TGCGCCAGCAGCTGGAACAGGGGGGTTGGTGAGCAGTTCTTC
CASSWNRGVGEQFF
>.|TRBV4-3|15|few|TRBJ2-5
TGCGCCAGCAGCCAAGATAGGGCCGAACAAGAGACCCAGTACTTC
CASSQDRAEQETQYF
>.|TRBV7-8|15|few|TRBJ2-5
TGTGCCAGCAGGGGAGGATGGCAGGCCGAAGAGACCCAGTACTTC
CASRGGWQAEETQYF
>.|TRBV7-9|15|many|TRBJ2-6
TGTGCCAGCAGCCGAGGCGGCTCTGGGGCCAACGTCCTGACTTTC
CASSRGGSGANVLTF
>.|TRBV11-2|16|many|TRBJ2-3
TGTGCCAGCAGCCCCCCCTGGGGGGAAAGCACAGATACGCAGTATTTT
CASSPPWGESTDTQYF
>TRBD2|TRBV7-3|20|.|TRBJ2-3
TGTGCCAGCAGCTTAACAACACTCCAGACTAGCGGGGGAAGCACAGATACGCAGTATTTT
CASSLTTLQTSGGSTDTQYF
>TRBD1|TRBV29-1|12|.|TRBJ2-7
TGCAGCGTTGAAGATTTAGGACAGGTGGAGTACTTC
CSVEDLGQVEYF
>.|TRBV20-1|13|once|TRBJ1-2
TGCAGTGCTAGAGTTGGGGAGGGGTATGGCTACACCTTC
CSARVGEGYGYTF
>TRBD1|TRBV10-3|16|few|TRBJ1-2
TGTGCCATCAGTGAGCGCGGGACAGGACCTTCCTATGGCTACACCTTC
CAISERGTGPSYGYTF
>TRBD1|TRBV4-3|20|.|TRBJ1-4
TGCGCCAGCAGCCAAGGGATCCGGGACAGGGGGCAAGCAACTAATGAAAAACTGTTTTTT
CASSQGIRDRGQATNEKLFF
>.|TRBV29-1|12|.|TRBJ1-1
TGCAGCGTTTTTACAGCCGACGCTGAAGCTTTCTTT
CSVFTADAEAFF
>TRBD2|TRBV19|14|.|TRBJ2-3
TGTGCCAGTAGTTGGCGGGAGGGCCGAGATACGCAGTATTTT
CASSWREGRDTQYF
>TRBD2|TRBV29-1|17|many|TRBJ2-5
TGCAGCGTCTTGGGACTAGCGGGAGGTTTAATTGGAGAGACCCAGTACTTC
CSVLGLAGGLIGETQYF
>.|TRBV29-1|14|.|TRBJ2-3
TGCAGCGTTATCCCCCCTATATTCACAGATACGCAGTATTTT
CSVIPPIFTDTQYF
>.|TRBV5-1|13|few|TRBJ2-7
TGCGCCAGCAGTATCCAACAGTCCTACGAGCAGTACTTC
CASSIQQSYEQYF
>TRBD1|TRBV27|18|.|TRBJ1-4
TGTGCCAGCAGTTTATTGAGACAGGGGAGCCCAGGGAAGGAAAAACTGTTTTTT
CASSLLRQGSPGKEKLFF
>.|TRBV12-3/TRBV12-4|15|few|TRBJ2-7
TGTGCCAGCAGTTTAGTTTCGGGTTCCCCCTACGAGCAGTACTTC
CASSLVSGSPYEQYF
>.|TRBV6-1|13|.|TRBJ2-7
TGTGCCAGCGGAGAAACAGCGTCCTACGAGCAGTACTTC
CASGETASYEQYF